A selection of T cell receptor beta chains follows, all from one sample in a study of cytomegalovirus exposure and HLA in healthy donors. Assay used: immunoSEQ multiplex PCR; TCRdb lists only in-frame clones, some missing. The sample has approximately 71,000 clones, about 89% seen once; the top ten hold 2.5% to 3.5%. Source material: PBMCs. These receptors all stem from a man younger than 30 in good health and CMV-seronegative. CDR3s include the opening cysteine and the closing phenylalanine or tryptophan. D genes are given only for firm matches. Some rows mark clone size as missing; the rest say once, few, many or name a class of expanded clone.

.,TRBJ2-7,.,TRBV5-6,TGTGCCAGCAGCTGGGCGACACGGAATGCCTACGAGCAGTACTTC,CASSWATRNAYEQYF
.,TRBJ2-3,.,TRBV12-5,TGTGCTAGCCAGGGGCGACTCACAGATACGCAGTATTTT,CASQGRLTDTQYF
.,TRBJ1-1,few,TRBV27,TGTGCCAGCAGTTTGCGAGTATTGAACACTGAAGCTTTCTTT,CASSLRVLNTEAFF
TRBD1,TRBJ1-1,.,TRBV7-9,TGTGCCAGCAGCTTCGGGACAGGGTTTGAAGCTTTCTTT,CASSFGTGFEAFF
.,TRBJ2-1,.,TRBV21-1,TGTGCCAGCAGCAAAGTCCGGGCTTTTTATAGGGAGAACCCGTATAATGAGCAGTTCTTC,CASSKVRAFYRENPYNEQFF
TRBD2,TRBJ2-2,.,TRBV5-5,TGTGCCAGCAGCCGACTGAGCGGGAGGTCCGGGGAGCTGTTTTTT,CASSRLSGRSGELFF
.,TRBJ2-7,.,TRBV6-6,TGTGCCAGCAGCCACACGTCCTACGAGCAGTACTTC,CASSHTSYEQYF
TRBD2,TRBJ2-5,.,TRBV5-1,TGCGCCAGCAGCCCCCTAGCGGGAAACCAAGAGACCCAGTACTTC,CASSPLAGNQETQYF
TRBD2,TRBJ2-1,few,TRBV6-4,TGTGCCAGCGGAGCGGGAGCCTACAATGAGCAGTTCTTC,CASGAGAYNEQFF
.,TRBJ2-7,.,TRBV28,TGTGCCAGCAGTCCACCTCCACTAGCCGCGCAATACGAGCAGTACTTC,CASSPPPLAAQYEQYF
.,TRBJ2-5,once,TRBV29-1,TGCAGCGTTATCCTAGCCCCAGAGACCCAGTACTTC,CSVILAPETQYF
.,TRBJ1-1,few,TRBV6-5,TGTGCCAGCAGTTACAGCAGGGTTTGGAAAACTGAAGCTTTCTTT,CASSYSRVWKTEAFF
.,TRBJ2-3,.,TRBV14,TGTGCCAGCAGCCACAAACCTGGGACTTTTTATACGCAGTATTTT,CASSHKPGTFYTQYF
.,TRBJ2-7,few,TRBV4-1,TGCGCCAGCAGCCAAGTGAGGGAGGTCTACGAGCAGTACTTC,CASSQVREVYEQYF
.,TRBJ1-5,.,TRBV28,TGTGCCAGCACCTCCGCCTGGCTTCAGCCCCAGCATTTT,CASTSAWLQPQHF
.,TRBJ2-7,.,TRBV21-1,TGTGCCAGCAACATACGGGCTAGCGGGAACTACGAGCAGTACTTC,CASNIRASGNYEQYF
TRBD2,TRBJ2-7,once,TRBV7-2,TGTGCCAGCACCTTGGGCGGGAGCTCCTACGAGCAGTACTTC,CASTLGGSSYEQYF
.,TRBJ2-7,.,TRBV4-3,TGCGCCAGCAGCCAAGACTTGAAGGGGTCCTACGAGCAGTACTTC,CASSQDLKGSYEQYF
.,TRBJ2-5,.,TRBV5-1,TGCGCCAGCAGCGATCAGGGAGAGACCCAGTACTTC,CASSDQGETQYF
.,TRBJ1-1,.,TRBV9,TGTGCCAGCAGCGTAGAGTCGGGAGAAGCTTTCTTT,CASSVESGEAFF
TRBD1,TRBJ1-2,.,TRBV7-8,TGTGCCAGCAGCTTCAGGGGGCCAGGTGGCTACACCTTC,CASSFRGPGGYTF
.,TRBJ1-2,.,TRBV5-1,TGCGCCAGCAGCCTATACAAACAGGTGAACTATGGCTACACCTTC,CASSLYKQVNYGYTF
TRBD2,TRBJ2-3,.,TRBV7-2,TGTGCCAGCAGCGGGGGGGGTGGCACAGATACGCAGTATTTT,CASSGGGGTDTQYF
TRBD2,TRBJ2-7,.,TRBV7-9,TGTGCCAGCAGCTACACACCCGGGACTAGCGGGAGTTACCACGAGCAGTACTTC,CASSYTPGTSGSYHEQYF
TRBD2,TRBJ2-3,.,TRBV25-1,TGTGCCAGCAGTGAATCCTTACTAGCGGGCACAGATACGCAGTATTTT,CASSESLLAGTDTQYF
.,TRBJ2-3,.,TRBV7-2,TGTGCCAGCAGCTCGACTAGGAACACAGATACGCAGTATTTT,CASSSTRNTDTQYF
TRBD1,TRBJ1-2,.,TRBV5-6,TGTGCCAGCAGCTTGGGACAGGGAACCTATGGCTACACCTTC,CASSLGQGTYGYTF
.,TRBJ2-3,.,TRBV7-9,TGTGCCAGCAGCCTCCAGGCGACAACCACGGCAGATACGCAGTATTTT,CASSLQATTTADTQYF
.,TRBJ2-1,.,TRBV6-6,TGTGCCAGCAGTTACTCGAGACTTGAGGGGAGGAATGAGCAGTTCTTC,CASSYSRLEGRNEQFF
.,TRBJ1-4,.,TRBV2,TGTGCCAGCAGAACACAGGGAATGGCTAATGAAAAACTGTTTTTT,CASRTQGMANEKLFF